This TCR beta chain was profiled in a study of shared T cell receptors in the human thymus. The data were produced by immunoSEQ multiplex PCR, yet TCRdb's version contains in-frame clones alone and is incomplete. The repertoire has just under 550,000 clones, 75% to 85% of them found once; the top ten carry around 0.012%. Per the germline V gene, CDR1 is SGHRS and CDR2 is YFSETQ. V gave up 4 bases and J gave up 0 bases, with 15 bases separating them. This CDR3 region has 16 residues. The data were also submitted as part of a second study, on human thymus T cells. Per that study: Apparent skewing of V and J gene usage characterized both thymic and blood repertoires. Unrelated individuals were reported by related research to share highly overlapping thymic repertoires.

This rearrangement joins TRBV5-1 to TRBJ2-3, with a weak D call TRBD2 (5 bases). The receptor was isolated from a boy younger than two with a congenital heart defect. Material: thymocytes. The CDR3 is CASSLPWAGSTDTQYF. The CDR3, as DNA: TGCGCCAGCAGCCTTCCCTGGGCGGGCAGCACAGATACGCAGTATTTT.